One and the same sample provided the 9 T cell receptor beta chains below, sequenced in a study of CXCR3-negative and CXCR3-positive naive CD8 T cells. These receptors are not linked to any known antigen. Overall study findings and caveats: Hydrophobicity was higher for TRB CDR3s found in CXCR3-positive naive cells than in CXCR3-negative naive cells.

All TRB cDNA libraries came from 5' RACE performed with UMI labels. TCRdb re-called the 5' RACE reads and shows each CDR3 protein once, DNA omitted. Its listing shows roughly 65,000 distinct CDR3 sequences. Sequencing was carried out using naive CXCR3+ CD8+ T cells from blood. The subset denotes: CD45RO-CCR7+CD27+CD95- naive CD8+ T cells expressing CXCR3 (TNR3+). The receptors derive from a human donor in good health. Some clones in this sample may be carry-over from other donors' samples.

The gene calls are TRBV7-9 and TRBJ1-1; TCRdb designates TRBD1, a call that cannot be tested without DNA. Germline V gives CDR1 SEHNR, CDR2 FQNEAQ (reference sequence). The CDR3 has 13 residues. The CDR3: CASSPTGQAEAFF.

The chain is built from TRBV5-1 and TRBJ2-5; TCRdb lists TRBD2, though no DNA is available to test this call. CDR3 length equals 16 residues. Per germline, CDR1 SGHRS and CDR2 YFSETQ. The CDR3 loop is CASSLEAPGGIETQYF.

The J gene is TRBJ2-7, the V gene TRBV7-9; TCRdb's D call, TRBD1, is unchecked because there is no DNA. Germline CDR1 is SEHNR and CDR2 is FQNEAQ (reference sequence). The length of the CDR3 is 14 residues. The CDR3: CASSQFRAPFEQYF. Full variable domain (missing parts from reference TRBV7-9 and TRBJ2-7): DTGVSQNPRHKITKRGQNVTFRCDPISEHNRLYWYRQTLGQGPEFLTYFQNEAQLEKSRLLSDRFSAERPKGSFSTLEIQRTEQGDSAMYLCASSQFRAPFEQYFGPGTRLTVT.

V and J are TRBV9 and TRBJ2-6. The CDR3 is 18 residues long. The germline V gene has CDR1 SGDLS and CDR2 YYNGEE. CDR3 sequence reads: CASSESGFTSSGANVLTF.

The CDR3 loop reads CASSLDAAAHEQFF. The gene calls are TRBV12-3 or TRBV12-4 and TRBJ2-1. The CDR3 spans 14 residues.

This chain uses TRBV15 with TRBJ2-5; as DNA is missing, the TRBD1 call by TCRdb cannot be tested. Germline assignment: CDR1 LNHNV and CDR2 YYDKDF (reference sequence). CDR3 length: 13 amino acids. The CDR3 region is CATRDRGSETQYF.

The chain employs TRBV28 and TRBJ2-1; the D call of TRBD2 rests on TCRdb alone, since no DNA is present to check it. This CDR3 comprises 13 residues. CDR1 MDHEN and CDR2 SYDVKM come from the germline V gene. CDR3 residues: CATVGTTYNEQFF.

The chain employs TRBV6-2 or TRBV6-3 and TRBJ1-1; TCRdb selects TRBD1, and the lack of DNA leaves this call unchecked. CDR1 MNHEY and CDR2 SVGEGT come from the germline V gene. CDR3 size: 14 residues. The CDR3 loop reads CASSYSTGNTEAFF.

The rearrangement links TRBV5-1 to TRBJ2-3; TCRdb reports TRBD1, a call that lacks DNA to check it against. The CDR3 loop spans 18 amino acids. Germline V gives CDR1 SGHRS, CDR2 YFSETQ. The CDR3 is CASSLGHDRDVYDWSQYF.